This entry features one TCR beta chain sequence. Its antigen remains unknown. Repertoires were generated with immunoSEQ multiplex PCR, while TCRdb's copy carries only in-frame clones and drops some. The sample yields 2.3 million or so clones, 85% to 95% seen once. The data are from a study of shared clonotypes between healthy human individuals. CDR1 and CDR2 (germline): SNHLY, FYNNEI. V shed 6 bases, J shed 2 bases, and the junction held 8 bases outside the gene matches. This CDR3 contains 15 residues. Each of the donors was a healthy adult who was HIV-negative and had not had a recent acute infection or vaccination. Findings of the study overall: Compared with memory subsets, naive subsets generally had larger estimated richness. All-four-donor shared clonotypes had higher generation probabilities than non-shared clonotypes did.

V is TRBV2 and J is TRBJ2-7; the match to TRBD1 covers 9 bases. This sequence was found in a young man in good health. Some clones in this sample may be carry-over from other donors' samples. Sequencing was carried out using naive CD4+ T cells from PBMCs. Sample subset: CD45RA+ positively selected. The DNA for the CDR3 is TGTGCCAGCAGGCCGGAGACAGGGGGGGCCTACGAGCAGTACTTC. Protein product: CASRPETGGAYEQYF.